This TCR beta chain was sequenced for a study of blood T cell repertoires in COVID-19. Generated by immunoSEQ multiplex PCR, the TCRdb table keeps only in-frame clones and is missing some. The sample gives about 280,000 clones, almost 90% of which show up once; around 10% is in the top ten. Germline CDR1 reads MNHEY; CDR2 reads SVGAGI. The length of the CDR3 is 11 residues. V dropped 2 bases and J dropped 10 bases, with 8 bases sitting between them. V usage is TRBV6-5 and J usage is TRBJ1-1; tentative D call: TRBD1 (6 bases). Sequencing was carried out using peripheral blood. The clonotype was recovered from a woman aged 30 to 39 with COVID-19, enrolled during active disease. The chain's CDR3 is CASSYRGSAFF. CDR3 nucleotides: TGTGCCAGCAGTTACAGGGGGTCAGCTTTCTTT.